The 10 T cell receptor beta chains given below trace back to one sample, sequenced in a study of control samples from healthy donors and cancer patients. The data were produced by immunoSEQ multiplex PCR, yet TCRdb's version contains in-frame clones alone and is incomplete. The data hold roughly 64,000 clones, with roughly nine tenths observed a single time. The sequenced material came from PBMCs. These receptors came from a woman aged 45-65 years with colorectal cancer.

J is TRBJ2-3 and V is TRBV4-2; TRBD1 or TRBD2 may be the D gene (5 bases each). The CDR3 covers 16 residues. Germline loops: CDR1 LGHNA, CDR2 YNFKEQ. V was clipped by 0 bases and J by 0 bases, with 10 bases between them. This CDR3 reads CASSQEVGASTDTQYF. CDR3 bases: TGTGCCAGCAGCCAAGAGGTCGGGGCGAGCACAGATACGCAGTATTTT.

This sequence joins TRBV7-8 and TRBJ2-7, with 12 bases identical to TRBD2. This CDR3 spans 18 amino acids. Trimming took 5 bases from V and 0 from J; bases not matched to a gene: 11. Germline assignment: CDR1 SGHVS and CDR2 FQNEAQ. Here the CDR3 reads CASSPSLAGGPSSYEQYF. In nucleotides, the CDR3 is TGTGCCAGCAGCCCATCACTAGCGGGGGGCCCAAGCTCCTACGAGCAGTACTTC.

The chain employs TRBV2 and TRBJ2-7; D gene unclear. Trimming shortened V by 4 bases and J by 6 bases, and 16 bases separated the two germline ends. CDR3 length: 14 amino acids. Germline loops: CDR1 SNHLY, CDR2 FYNNEI. The CDR3: CASSAQASFSEQYF. The CDR3 DNA is TGTGCCAGCAGTGCACAAGCGTCATTCTCCGAGCAGTACTTC.

The CDR3 sequence is CASSESWGRQPQHF. As DNA, the CDR3 is TGTGCCAGCAGTGAATCATGGGGTCGTCAGCCCCAGCATTTT. The rearrangement joins TRBV6-1 to TRBJ1-5; D is unresolved. CDR3 length: 14 residues. V lost 2 bases to trimming and J lost 6 bases, with 11 bases between them. Germline CDR1 reads MNHNS; CDR2 reads SASEGT.

The rearrangement uses TRBV12-3 or TRBV12-4 and TRBJ1-3; D unclear. V gave up 6 bases and J gave up 3 bases, with 6 bases separating them. This CDR3 region has 12 residues. CDR3 in DNA: TGTGCCAGCAGCGCACTTGGAAACACCATATATTTT. This codes for CASSALGNTIYF.

The V and J genes are TRBV2 and TRBJ1-6; the D is unclear. Germline V lookup: CDR1 SNHLY, CDR2 FYNNEI. The CDR3 contains 15 residues. Trimming took off 6 bases at V and 7 bases at J, with 16 bases between the two ends. The CDR3 bases are TGTGCCAGCAGCGGCCGCAGGCGGAGGAATTCACCCCTCCACTTT. Translating gives CASSGRRRRNSPLHF.

This chain joins TRBV7-2 and TRBJ1-3; TRBD1 matches 10 bases. The trim removed 5 bases at V and 2 bases at J, leaving 3 bases unmatched. The CDR3 totals 15 residues. The germline V gene encodes CDR1 SGHTA and CDR2 FQGNSA. DNA for the CDR3: TGTGCCAGCAGCCCTGACAGGGGGCCTGGAAACACCATATATTTT. It encodes CASSPDRGPGNTIYF.

V and J are TRBV2 and TRBJ2-5, with 9 bases identical to TRBD1. In germline, CDR1 is SNHLY, CDR2 FYNNEI. Trimming took 6 bases from V and 5 from J; bases not matched to a gene: 7. The CDR3 length is 14 residues. As DNA, the CDR3 is TGTGCCAGCAGGACGGGACAGGGTTTTGAGACCCAGTACTTC. This sequence encodes CASRTGQGFETQYF.

The chain couples TRBV30 to TRBJ2-2; 11 nucleotides match TRBD2. J was trimmed by 5 bases and V by 0 bases; bases with no gene match: 11. This CDR3 has 18 amino acids. CDR1 is GTSNPN, CDR2 SVGIG, per germline (reference sequence). Here the CDR3 reads CAWSVLGLADTLTGELFF. For the CDR3, the DNA is TGTGCCTGGAGTGTACTGGGACTAGCGGATACCCTAACCGGGGAGCTGTTTTTT.

The chain has TRBV7-9 and TRBJ1-2, with D hard to call. The V and J ends lost 5 bases and 6 bases respectively, with 7 bases between them. This CDR3 has 11 residues. Germline CDR1 and CDR2: SEHNR and FQNEAQ (reference sequence). In DNA, the CDR3 is TGTGCCAGCAGCCGAAACGATGGCTACACCTTC. It translates to CASSRNDGYTF.